This T cell receptor (beta chain) was sequenced during a study of shared clonotypes between healthy human individuals (dated by TCRdb to the early 2020s). Broadly, across the study: Three men and two women, aged 18 to 49 years, made up the cohort. For each donor, CD4 naive and CD4 memory were each given three plates, CD8 naive was given two plates, and CD8 memory was given one plate. The study deeply sequenced blood TCR repertoires of five healthy adults to estimate repertoire size and the extent of clonotype sharing between individuals. Per donor, leukapheresis produced somewhere between about 0.94 and 8.9 billion PBMCs. Libraries were prepared and TCR repertoires were sequenced by different laboratories using diverse techniques, in order to increase sequencing depth and limit assay-specific biases. The research as a whole found: Sampling was restricted to blood, and TCR repertoires in tissues likely differ from the TCR repertoires found in blood. Based on pairwise subsampling, the degree of clonotype sharing among donors was expected to be affected by sequencing depth. Even with the large sequencing depth, rarefaction of the sorted-subset datasets indicated that sequencing was incomplete. Because the study included only a small number of donors, the genetic and exposure-history diversity represented was limited. Higher generation probabilities were observed for clonotypes shared by all four sorted-subset donors than for non-shared clonotypes. Naive subsets generally had larger estimated clonotype richness than memory subsets. Sharing across several donors was observed for approximately 5% of naive CD4, 3.5% of naive CD8, about 2.5% of memory CD4, and approximately 0.41% of memory CD8 clonotypes.

Using the deep immunoSEQ assay, multiplex PCR amplified TCR CDR3 regions from genomic DNA. For each cell subset, the extracted genomic DNA was distributed evenly across all wells of several immunoSEQ 96-well plates, and each plate served as one replicate. For sorted subsets, around 200 ng genomic DNA, equal to about 30,000 T cell genomes, was loaded into each replicate PCR. The purified libraries were quantified using a Qubit 3.0 fluorometer, sized with a Bioanalyzer 2100, and then quantified again using the KAPA Library Quantification kit. A separate single-read 150-cycle Illumina NextSeq 550 flow cell was used to sequence each immunoSEQ 96-well plate. Per the source publication's procedure: Because the immunoSEQ output included only junctional sequences and no quality scores, the filtering could not be the same as the filtering used for full-length reads. To assign V/J genes and CDR3, sequences were annotated using PyIR, a Python wrapper for IgBLAST v1.9, with IMGT germline references. Any read was removed if the V/J assignment was weak (E-value above 1e-6), the CDR3 was missing, or the read contained stop codons, out-of-frame junctions, or ambiguous translated residues. A V3J clonotype was defined by an identical inferred V gene, J gene, and CDR3 amino acid sequence. Percentage overlap between repertoires was computed as shared unique clonotypes divided by the size of the smaller repertoire. Three approaches were used to assess repertoire richness: RTK rarefaction, the Chao1 estimator, and Recon v2.1 estimates of unobserved clonotypes. For all TCRbeta clonotypes obtained by the gDNA method from a handful of donors, generation probabilities were computed with OLGA. TCRdb took this table from immuneACCESS and kept in-frame rearrangements with V and J called. Such tables lack part of the clones; where checked against another copy, unresolved V genes explain under half of the gap, and the rest is unexplained. That table supplies the V and J calls and clone size; D and trimming were determined from the DNA. Recorded for this sample are approximately 2,000,000 clones; roughly 90% of them occurred a single time. The top ten constitute 0.37% of the sample.

Deletion took 5 bases off V and 5 bases off J, with a span of 10 bases between the germline ends. The CDR3 starts with the cysteine, ends with the phenylalanine, and has 13 residues. The CDR3 DNA has 39 bases and is translated from base 1. The germline V gene encodes CDR1 MDHEN and CDR2 SYDVKM. Donors were healthy HIV-negative adults with no recently reported acute infections or vaccinations. Only Caucasian adults living in Nashville, Tennessee, USA were represented among the donors. CD4+ T cells were enriched through magnetic negative selection, after which naive cells were positively selected on CD45RA and the remaining negative fraction served as the memory subset. Blood was obtained by leukapheresis, after which PBMCs were separated by Ficoll-Histopaque density gradient centrifugation and cryopreserved in liquid nitrogen vapor phase. Analytical flow cytometry was used to check the purity and quantity of each magnetically sorted T cell population. Each sorted fraction had its genomic DNA isolated and then quantified by UV absorbance on a Nanodrop 2000c.

On this clone itself: It lacks a known antigen. Base qualities are not provided; no much larger clone lies one nucleotide away.

Sequences were obtained from naive CD4+ T cells from PBMCs. The cell subset or site label on this specimen signifies: CD45RA+ positively selected. The TCR was taken from a man aged 18 to 30 in good health. Some clones in this sample may be carry-over from other donors' samples. The V gene is TRBV28 and the J gene is TRBJ1-5; the D gene is unclear. The CDR3 amino acid sequence is: CASSLVIDQPQHF. The DNA reads as follows: TGTGCCAGCAGTCTAGTTATAGATCAGCCCCAGCATTTT.